A single sample gave rise to the 5 T cell receptor beta chains below, sequenced in a study of response to subunit inactivated influenza vaccine. TCRdb independently ran MiXCR on the RT-PCR reads; one entry per CDR3 protein. The table lists about 570,000 distinct CDR3 sequences, approximately 10% of them singletons. The same sample was also studied in work on T cells expressing NK-cell markers. From that report: TCR beta libraries carry UMIs added by 5'RACE template switching.

The sequenced sample was PBMCs from blood, obtained on the day of vaccination. The receptors stem from a man over 45 who received an inactivated influenza vaccine.

This chain joins TRBV18 and TRBJ1-1, with D possibly matching TRBD1 (5 bases). This CDR3 is built from 15 residues. Trimming cost V 0 bases and J 1 base, with 9 bases left between them. CDR1 KGHSH and CDR2 LQKENI come from the germline V gene. In nucleotides, the CDR3 is TGTGCCAGCTCACCACCAAGGGGCTCGAACACTGAAGCTTTCTTT. This sequence encodes CASSPPRGSNTEAFF.

A few counts support this clonotype. The rearrangement joins TRBV18 to TRBJ2-5; 9 bases map to TRBD2. The CDR3 is made up of 16 amino acids. Germline V gives CDR1 KGHSH, CDR2 LQKENI. Germline trimming cut 2 bases from V and 0 bases from J; bases unmatched to any gene: 4. The CDR3 DNA follows: TGTGCCAGCTCACCATCCCTAGCGGGGAACCAAGAGACCCAGTACTTC. Translation: CASSPSLAGNQETQYF.

This clonotype was detected a few times. The chain combines TRBV7-9 with TRBJ2-2, with D maybe TRBD2 (5 bases). This CDR3 is built from 16 residues. Germline V gene lookup returns CDR1 SEHNR and CDR2 FQNEAQ (reference sequence). Trimming removed 2 bases from V and 3 bases from J, with 13 bases in between. The CDR3 region is CASSLPGVADTGELFF. As DNA, the CDR3 is TGTGCCAGCAGCTTACCCGGGGTAGCCGACACCGGGGAGCTGTTTTTT. The complete variable domain, with remaining parts taken from reference TRBV7-9 and TRBJ2-2, reads DTGVSQNPRHKITKRGQNVTFRCDPISEHNRLYWYRQTLGQGPEFLTYFQNEAQLEKSRLLSDRFSAERPKGSFSTLEIQRTEQGDSAMYLCASSLPGVADTGELFFGEGSRLTVL.

This clonotype occurred a few times. This chain links TRBV5-1 with TRBJ2-3, with 11 bases that match TRBD2. This CDR3 has 14 residues. Germline trimming cut 4 bases from V and 6 bases from J; bases unmatched to any gene: 4. The germline V gene has CDR1 SGHRS and CDR2 YFSETQ. The CDR3: CASSTSGRGDTQYF. Here the CDR3 DNA reads TGCGCCAGCAGCACTAGCGGGAGAGGGGATACGCAGTATTTT.

Only a few counts were recorded for this clonotype. The V gene is TRBV28, the J gene TRBJ2-7, with 10 bases identical to TRBD1. Germline V gene data show CDR1 as MDHEN and CDR2 as SYDVKM. The CDR3 extends over 14 amino acids. V lost 6 bases, J lost 2 bases, and 4 bases stayed unmatched. The CDR3 spells CASRGGTGAYEQYF. In DNA, the CDR3 is TGTGCCAGCAGGGGTGGGACAGGGGCCTACGAGCAGTACTTC.